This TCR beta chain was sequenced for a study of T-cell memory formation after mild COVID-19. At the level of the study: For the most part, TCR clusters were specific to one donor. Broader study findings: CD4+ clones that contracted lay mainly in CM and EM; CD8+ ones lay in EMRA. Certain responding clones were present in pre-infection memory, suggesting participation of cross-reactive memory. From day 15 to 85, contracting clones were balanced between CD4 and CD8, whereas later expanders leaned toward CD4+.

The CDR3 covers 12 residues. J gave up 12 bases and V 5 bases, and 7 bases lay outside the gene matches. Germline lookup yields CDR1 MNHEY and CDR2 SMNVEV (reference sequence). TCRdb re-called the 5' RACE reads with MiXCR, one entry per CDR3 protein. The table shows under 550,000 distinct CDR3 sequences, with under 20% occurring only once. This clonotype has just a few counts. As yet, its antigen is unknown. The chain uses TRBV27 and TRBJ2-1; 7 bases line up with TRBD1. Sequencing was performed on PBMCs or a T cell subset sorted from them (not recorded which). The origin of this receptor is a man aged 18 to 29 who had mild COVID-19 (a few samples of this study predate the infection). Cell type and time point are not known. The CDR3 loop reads CASSQLTGWQFF. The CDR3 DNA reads TGTGCCAGCAGTCAATTGACAGGGTGGCAGTTCTTC.